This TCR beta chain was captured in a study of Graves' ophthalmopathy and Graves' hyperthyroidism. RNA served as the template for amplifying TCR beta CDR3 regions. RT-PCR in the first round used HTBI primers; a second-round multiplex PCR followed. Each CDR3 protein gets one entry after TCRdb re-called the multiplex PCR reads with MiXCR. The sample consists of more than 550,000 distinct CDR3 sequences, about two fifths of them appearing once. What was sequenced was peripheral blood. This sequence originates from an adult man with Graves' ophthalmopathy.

The CDR3, as DNA: TGTGCCAGCAGAGGGTACGTGGGAGGCTCCTACGAGCAGTACTTC. This codes for CASRGYVGGSYEQYF. V usage is TRBV11-1 and J usage is TRBJ2-7, with a tentative D call TRBD2 (6 bases). Trimming took off 6 bases at V and 0 bases at J, with 15 bases between the two ends. The CDR3 has 15 residues. Germline CDR1 SGHAT, CDR2 FQDESV (reference sequence).